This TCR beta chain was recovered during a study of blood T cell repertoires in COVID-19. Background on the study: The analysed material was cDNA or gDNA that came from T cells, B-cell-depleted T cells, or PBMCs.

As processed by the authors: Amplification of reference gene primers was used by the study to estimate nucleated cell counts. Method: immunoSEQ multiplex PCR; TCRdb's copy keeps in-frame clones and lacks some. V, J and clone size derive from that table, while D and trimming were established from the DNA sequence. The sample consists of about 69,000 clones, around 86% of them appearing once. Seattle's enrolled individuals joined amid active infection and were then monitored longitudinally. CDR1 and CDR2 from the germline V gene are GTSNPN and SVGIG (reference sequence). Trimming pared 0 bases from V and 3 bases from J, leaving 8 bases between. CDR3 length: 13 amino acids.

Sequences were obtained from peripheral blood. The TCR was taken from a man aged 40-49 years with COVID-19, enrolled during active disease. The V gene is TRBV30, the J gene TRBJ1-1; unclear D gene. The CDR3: CAWSVTRYTEAFF. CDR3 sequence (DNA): TGTGCCTGGAGTGTAACCCGGTACACTGAAGCTTTCTTT.